Presented here are 21 T cell receptor beta chains from one specimen sequenced in a study of graft-versus-host responses after intestinal transplantation. For these TCRs, the target antigens are not known. The method was immunoSEQ multiplex PCR; TCRdb's version includes in-frame clones alone and lacks a portion of them. The sample shows around 93,000 clones, around 90% of them seen only once. Specimen: unstimulated CD8+ T cells sorted from spleen or lymph node cells, collected before intestinal transplant. These receptor sequences come from a human donor who received an intestinal transplant.

This chain joins TRBV28 and TRBJ1-2; TRBD1 might be the D (6 bases). The V gene lost 8 bases and the J gene lost 5 bases, with 18 bases spanning the gap. The V gene's germline CDR1 is MDHEN and CDR2 SYDVKM. The CDR3 extends over 14 amino acids. The CDR3: CASGIQGRWYGYTF. CDR3 in DNA: TGTGCCAGCGGAATCCAGGGGAGATGGTATGGCTACACCTTC.

The V and J genes are TRBV18 and TRBJ2-7, with D hard to call. V lost 1 base, J lost 2 bases, and 9 bases lay in between. Germline V gene data show CDR1 as KGHSH and CDR2 as LQKENI. The CDR3 sequence is 14 residues long. CDR3 region: CASSPLGLTYEQYF. In DNA form, the CDR3 reads TGTGCCAGCTCACCACTAGGGTTAACCTACGAGCAGTACTTC.

The chain is built from TRBV5-6 and TRBJ2-1; possible D gene TRBD2, 7 bases. This CDR3 has 18 residues. The germline CDR1 and CDR2 sequences are SGHDT and YYEEEE. Trimming took off 3 bases at V and 0 bases at J, with 19 bases between the two ends. CDR3 DNA sequence: TGTGCCAGCAGCTCACCAATGGGGGGGCAGAGCTCCTACAATGAGCAGTTCTTC. Its protein product is CASSSPMGGQSSYNEQFF.

The chain is built from TRBV15 and TRBJ1-6; D is uncertain. The CDR3 has 10 residues. Trimming removed 4 bases from V and 8 bases from J, with 0 bases in between. Germline CDR1 reads LNHNV; CDR2 reads YYDKDF (reference sequence). In DNA form, the CDR3 reads TGTGCCACCAGCAATTCACCCCTCCACTTT. This codes for CATSNSPLHF.

This chain connects TRBV2 to TRBJ1-4; tentatively, D is TRBD1 (5 bases). Deletions cut 5 bases from V and 8 bases from J, with 15 bases between. Germline assignment: CDR1 SNHLY and CDR2 FYNNEI. This CDR3 comprises 14 residues. CDR3 DNA: TGTGCCAGCAGTTCCTCACCAGGGAAAGAAAAACTGTTTTTT. It specifies CASSSSPGKEKLFF. Full variable domain (remainder filled in from reference TRBV2 and TRBJ1-4): EPEVTQTPSHQVTQMGQEVILRCVPISNHLYFYWYRQILGQKVEFLVSFYNNEISEKSEIFDDQFSVERPDGSNFTLKIRSTKLEDSAMYFCASSSSPGKEKLFFGSGTQLSVL.

V usage is TRBV27 and J usage is TRBJ2-3; TRBD2 agrees at 9 bases. This CDR3 region has 16 residues. Trimming took 7 bases from V and 2 from J; bases not matched to a gene: 10. Germline-derived CDR1 and CDR2 are MNHEY and SMNVEV (reference sequence). Written as DNA, the CDR3 is TGTGCCAGCACCCGCTGGAGCGGGAGGCTCACAGATACGCAGTATTTT. Encoded protein: CASTRWSGRLTDTQYF.

The rearrangement links TRBV5-1 to TRBJ2-1; 10 bases are shared with TRBD2. The CDR3 runs 15 residues. V lost 4 bases, J lost 4 bases, and 5 bases stayed unmatched. Germline values: CDR1 SGHRS, CDR2 YFSETQ. CDR3 sequence: CASSGIAGGYNEQFF. CDR3 nucleotide sequence: TGCGCCAGCAGCGGAATAGCGGGGGGATACAATGAGCAGTTCTTC.

As regards this clone: At one end the junction does not follow the germline gene, possibly because of a read error. The chain carries TRBV29-1 and TRBJ2-5; D uncertain. This CDR3 region has 13 residues. Per the germline V gene, CDR1 is SQVTM and CDR2 is ANQGSEA. The chain's CDR3 is CSVKEAREETQYF. CDR3 DNA: TGCAGCGTTAAAGAGGCGCGAGAAGAGACCCAGTACTTC.

In its sample, this clone was seen once. The V gene is TRBV6-1, the J gene TRBJ1-5; D is uncertain. From germline, CDR1 is MNHNS and CDR2 SASEGT. Between the trimmed V and J ends, which lost 2 bases and 7 bases, there was a span of 9 bases. The CDR3 is 13 amino acids. CDR3 protein: CASSELGGQPQHF. CDR3 sequence (DNA): TGTGCCAGCAGTGAACTTGGCGGGCAGCCCCAGCATTTT.

The V gene is TRBV7-6, the J gene TRBJ2-5; D may be TRBD2 (5 bases). The germline CDR1 and CDR2 sequences are SGHVS and FNYEAQ. V was clipped by 3 bases and J by 4 bases, with 6 bases between them. The CDR3 sequence is 12 residues long. The DNA for the CDR3 is TGTGCCAGCAGCTTTGAGGGAGAGACCCAGTACTTC. It specifies CASSFEGETQYF.

This sequence joins TRBV7-7 and TRBJ2-2; D possibly corresponds to TRBD2 (6 bases). This CDR3 spans 14 amino acids. From germline, CDR1 is SSHAT and CDR2 FNYEAQ (reference sequence). The V end lost 5 bases, the J end lost 4 bases, and 11 bases lay between the germline ends. CDR3 coding DNA: TGTGCCAGCAGCCCGGGACTTTCCACCGGGGAGCTGTTTTTT. Protein: CASSPGLSTGELFF.

The CDR3 DNA is TGTGCCAGCAGCTTAAGGACAGGGAAATATTTT. It translates to CASSLRTGKYF. The gene calls are TRBV7-9 and TRBJ2-3; 8 bases align to TRBD1. Germline CDR1 SEHNR, CDR2 FQNEAQ (reference sequence). There are 11 residues in the CDR3. The V segment lost 2 bases and the J segment 15 bases; nucleotides outside the gene matches: 4. The full variable domain, with the rest looked up from reference TRBV7-9 and TRBJ2-3, is DTGVSQNPRHKITKRGQNVTFRCDPISEHNRLYWYRQTLGQGPEFLTYFQNEAQLEKSRLLSDRFSAERPKGSFSTLEIQRTEQGDSAMYLCASSLRTGKYFGPGTRLTVL.

The V gene is TRBV27, the J gene TRBJ1-2; D unclear. This CDR3 is built from 14 residues. Germline V gives CDR1 MNHEY, CDR2 SMNVEV (reference sequence). The V end lost 4 bases, the J end lost 2 bases, and 11 bases lay between the germline ends. The CDR3 sequence: CASSSIDGNYGYTF. Here the CDR3 DNA reads TGTGCCAGCAGTTCCATTGACGGAAACTATGGCTACACCTTC.

V gene TRBV15 combines with J gene TRBJ2-3, with D uncertain. Germline values: CDR1 LNHNV, CDR2 YYDKDF (reference sequence). The CDR3 contains 12 residues. The germline V and J ends were trimmed by 3 bases and 5 bases, with 6 bases remaining between them. CDR3 bases: TGTGCCACCAGCAGGGGTAGAGATACGCAGTATTTT. Protein: CATSRGRDTQYF.

The chain uses TRBV18 and TRBJ1-4, with TRBD1 as a possible D gene (5 bases). This CDR3 spans 15 amino acids. The V and J ends lost 1 base and 4 bases respectively, with 10 bases between them. The germline V gene encodes CDR1 KGHSH and CDR2 LQKENI. Here the CDR3 reads CASSPRDENNEKLFF. The CDR3 nucleotides are TGTGCCAGCTCACCACGGGACGAGAATAATGAAAAACTGTTTTTT.

This sequence joins TRBV13 and TRBJ2-2; perhaps TRBD1 as D (5 bases). Germline V CDR1 and CDR2: PRHDT, FYEKMQ (reference sequence). This CDR3 is 14 amino acids long. Trimming removed 6 bases at V and 6 bases at J, with 14 bases between. The CDR3 region has the DNA TGTGCCAGCAGAGAATCAGGGAATCCCGGGGAGCTGTTTTTT. It codes for CASRESGNPGELFF.

This clone was detected once. The chain joins TRBV13 to TRBJ2-1; D possibly corresponds to TRBD2 (6 bases). CDR3 size: 14 residues. Germline lookup yields CDR1 PRHDT and CDR2 FYEKMQ (reference sequence). The V end was cut by 0 bases, the J end by 13 bases, with 16 bases between. CDR3 loop: CASSLGVRRETQFF. Here the CDR3 DNA reads TGTGCCAGCAGCTTAGGAGTCCGCCGGGAGACCCAGTTCTTC. Looking up the rest from reference TRBV13 and TRBJ2-1 gives the full variable domain: AAGVIQSPRHLIKEKRETATLKCYPIPRHDTVYWYQQGPGQDPQFLISFYEKMQSDKGSIPDRFSAQQFSDYHSELNMSSLELGDSALYFCASSLGVRRETQFFGPGTRLTVL.

The chain links TRBV27 to TRBJ1-1; weak D call: TRBD1 (6 bases). This CDR3 contains 14 residues. The ends were cut back, 6 bases at V and 1 base at J, with 12 bases in the middle. Germline V gene sequence: CDR1 MNHEY, CDR2 SMNVEV (reference sequence). CDR3: CASSPRGQNTEAFF. CDR3 DNA sequence: TGTGCCAGCAGCCCCAGGGGACAGAACACTGAAGCTTTCTTT.

The chain uses TRBV6-6 and TRBJ1-1, with D tentatively TRBD1 (5 bases). The CDR3 consists of 12 residues. The ends were cut back, 8 bases at V and 7 bases at J, with 14 bases in the middle. CDR1 and CDR2 (germline): MNHNY, SVGAGI (reference sequence). CDR3 in DNA: TGTGCCAGCGGTGGGGGAGTTGTTGAAGCTTTCTTT. It specifies CASGGGVVEAFF.

V and J are TRBV7-9 and TRBJ1-2; the D gene is possibly TRBD1 (5 bases). Trimming removed 1 base from V and 8 bases from J, with 17 bases in between. Germline values: CDR1 SEHNR, CDR2 FQNEAQ (reference sequence). This CDR3 has 15 residues. The DNA for the CDR3 is TGTGCCAGCAGCTTAGATTCAGGTAAGAAGGGGGGCTACACCTTC. It encodes CASSLDSGKKGGYTF.

V usage is TRBV5-1 and J usage is TRBJ2-5; no clear D gene. CDR1 SGHRS and CDR2 YFSETQ come from the germline V gene. The CDR3 covers 11 residues. V was shortened by 0 bases and J by 7 bases, with 4 bases between the two germline ends. CDR3 sequence reads: CASSLVGTQYF. DNA of the CDR3: TGCGCCAGCAGCTTGGTCGGGACCCAGTACTTC.